The next 14 T cell receptor beta chains were all read from a single sample in a study of T cell changes during pregnancy in multiple sclerosis. Profiled with immunoSEQ multiplex PCR; TCRdb holds only in-frame clones, not every one. The sample contains about 100,000 clones, about nine tenths of which appear only once. The material sequenced was peripheral blood, taken after pregnancy. All receptors derive from a female donor with multiple sclerosis, enrolled in a pregnancy study.

The rearrangement joins TRBV10-3 to TRBJ1-2, with TRBD1 matching over 7 bases. The CDR3 is made up of 12 amino acids. Losses at the gene ends were 5 bases for V and 8 bases for J; bases not matched to a gene: 5. Germline V gene sequence: CDR1 ENHRY, CDR2 SYGVKD. The DNA of the CDR3 is TGTGCCATCAGTCGACAGGGTAGGGGCTACACCTTC. Protein: CAISRQGRGYTF.

The chain carries TRBV5-6 and TRBJ2-1; TRBD1 matches 11 bases. V lost 4 bases and J lost 9; bases outside the gene matches: 6. The CDR3 is made up of 14 amino acids. CDR1 and CDR2 from the germline V gene are SGHDT and YYEEEE. The CDR3 bases are TGTGCCAGCAGCATTCCCGGGACAGGGGGTGAGCAGTTCTTC. Encoded protein: CASSIPGTGGEQFF.

This sequence joins TRBV4-1 and TRBJ1-4; 7 bases align to TRBD1. J was trimmed by 8 bases and V by 4 bases; bases with no gene match: 13. The CDR3 totals 16 residues. Germline-derived CDR1 and CDR2 are MGHRA and YSYEKL. The CDR3, as DNA: TGCGCCAGCAGCCCCACCGAGACAGGGAGACACGAAAAACTGTTTTTT. Its protein product is CASSPTETGRHEKLFF.

This sequence joins TRBV11-3 and TRBJ2-1; TRBD2 matches 8 bases. The V and J ends lost 4 bases and 9 bases, in that order; junction bases with no gene match: 2. The CDR3 is 12 residues long. Germline-derived CDR1 and CDR2 are SGHNT and YENEEA. This CDR3 is CASSSGGFEQFF. The CDR3 DNA reads TGTGCCAGCAGCTCGGGGGGGTTTGAGCAGTTCTTC.

This rearrangement joins TRBV11-2 to TRBJ1-1; D remains ambiguous. The CDR3 consists of 13 residues. The V gene lost 0 bases and the J gene lost 8 bases, with 10 bases spanning the gap. Germline V gene data show CDR1 as SGHAT and CDR2 as FQNNGV. CDR3 sequence (DNA): TGTGCCAGCAGCTTAGATCGGAGAGGAGAAGCTTTCTTT. Translating it yields CASSLDRRGEAFF.

The J gene is TRBJ2-2, the V gene TRBV29-1; no clear D gene. The CDR3 covers 12 residues. Per the germline V gene, CDR1 is SQVTM and CDR2 is ANQGSEA. With 5 bases removed from V and 2 bases from J, the gap between germline ends came to 6 bases. DNA of the CDR3: TGCAGCGTTTTTTCAAACACCGGGGAGCTGTTTTTT. This translates into CSVFSNTGELFF.

The chain uses TRBV11-2 and TRBJ2-1; tentatively, D is TRBD1 (6 bases). Germline V lookup: CDR1 SGHAT, CDR2 FQNNGV. Trimming shortened V by 1 base and J by 2 bases, and 9 bases separated the two germline ends. This CDR3 is built from 15 residues. Written as DNA, the CDR3 is TGTGCCAGCAGCTTAGTTGGGGGCGCCTACAATGAGCAGTTCTTC. It specifies CASSLVGGAYNEQFF.

The rearrangement uses TRBV19 and TRBJ2-3, with TRBD2 matching 9 bases. The germline V gene has CDR1 LNHDA and CDR2 SQIVND (reference sequence). The junction had 7 bases not matched to a gene; V was cut back by 4 bases and J by 5 bases. The CDR3 extends over 15 amino acids. The CDR3 loop reads CASSKPGLALDTQYF. The DNA of the CDR3 is TGTGCCAGTAGTAAACCGGGACTAGCTCTAGATACGCAGTATTTT. Full variable domain (outside the CDR3, taken from reference TRBV19 and TRBJ2-3): DGGITQSPKYLFRKEGQNVTLSCEQNLNHDAMYWYRQDPGQGLRLIYYSQIVNDFQKGDIAEGYSVSREKKESFPLTVTSAQKNPTAFYLCASSKPGLALDTQYFGPGTRLTVL.

The chain combines TRBV30 with TRBJ2-2, with D perhaps TRBD2 (6 bases). Germline V CDR1 and CDR2: GTSNPN, SVGIG (reference sequence). With 0 bases removed from V and 4 bases from J, the gap between germline ends came to 12 bases. This CDR3 has 15 amino acids. The CDR3 DNA sequence: TGTGCCTGGAGTGTGGGGGGAGTATCCACCGGGGAGCTGTTTTTT. As protein: CAWSVGGVSTGELFF. Full variable domain (rest looked up from reference TRBV30 and TRBJ2-2): SQTIHQWPATLVQPVGSPLSLECTVEGTSNPNLYWYRQAAGRGLQLLFYSVGIGQISSEVPQNLSASRPQDRQFILSSKKLLLSDSGFYLCAWSVGGVSTGELFFGEGSRLTVL.

The chain has TRBV2 and TRBJ2-6; tentative D call: TRBD2 (5 bases). Germline CDR1 reads SNHLY; CDR2 reads FYNNEI. The germline V and J ends were trimmed by 6 bases and 3 bases, with 15 bases remaining between them. The CDR3 is made up of 16 amino acids. CDR3 amino acids: CASRSRTDFGANVLTF. In DNA form, the CDR3 reads TGTGCCAGCAGGTCCCGGACGGACTTTGGGGCCAACGTCCTGACTTTC.

This clone was seen just once. CDR3 sequence: CASSSRQHNEQFF. CDR3 coding DNA: TGTGCCAGCAGCTCCCGACAGCACAATGAGCAGTTCTTC. The chain joins TRBV11-2 to TRBJ2-1, with D possibly matching TRBD1 (5 bases). CDR1 is SGHAT, CDR2 FQNNGV, per germline. This CDR3 is built from 13 residues. Between the trimmed V and J ends, which lost 4 bases and 5 bases, there was a span of 9 bases.

The genes are TRBV5-1 and TRBJ2-5, with a possible D match to TRBD1 (6 bases). V was shortened by 3 bases and J by 5 bases, with 14 bases between the two germline ends. Germline CDR1 reads SGHRS; CDR2 reads YFSETQ. The CDR3 spans 14 residues. The CDR3 protein is CASSWGVGAETQYF. In DNA, the CDR3 is TGCGCCAGCAGCTGGGGAGTGGGGGCGGAGACCCAGTACTTC.

The chain joins TRBV27 to TRBJ2-7; TRBD1 matches at 7 bases. The length of the CDR3 is 15 residues. CDR1 is MNHEY, CDR2 SMNVEV, per germline (reference sequence). V lost 4 bases, J lost 2 bases, and 8 bases stayed unmatched. DNA for the CDR3: TGTGCCAGCAGTTCCATAGCCGGGACAGCCTACGAGCAGTACTTC. Amino acid sequence: CASSSIAGTAYEQYF.

Only one count was recorded for this clone. The CDR3 loop is CASSVASGGAFYNEQFF. In DNA, the CDR3 is TGTGCCAGCAGCGTAGCCAGCGGGGGGGCATTCTACAATGAGCAGTTCTTC. This sequence joins TRBV9 and TRBJ2-1, with 10 bases matching TRBD2. Trimming took 0 bases from V and 3 from J; bases not matched to a gene: 6. There are 17 residues in the CDR3. CDR1 is SGDLS, CDR2 YYNGEE, per germline. Complete variable domain (other parts from reference TRBV9 and TRBJ2-1): DSGVTQTPKHLITATGQRVTLRCSPRSGDLSVYWYQQSLDQGLQFLIQYYNGEERAKGNILERFSAQQFPDLHSELNLSSLELGDSALYFCASSVASGGAFYNEQFFGPGTRLTVL.